This T cell receptor beta chain was recorded in a study of blood T cell repertoires in COVID-19. The CDR3 has 14 residues. CDR1 SGHNT and CDR2 YYREEE come from the germline V gene (reference sequence). With 2 bases clipped from V and 5 bases from J, the junction kept 2 bases outside the gene matches. The repertoire was sequenced with immunoSEQ multiplex PCR; TCRdb's copy has only in-frame clones and lacks some. The sample contains roughly 230,000 clones, approximately 83% of which appear only once. In its sample, this clone was seen once. This chain links TRBV5-4 with TRBJ2-2; 8 bases agree with TRBD1. The clonotype was recovered from a man aged 50-60 years with active or convalescent COVID-19. Material: peripheral blood. The CDR3 DNA sequence: TGTGCCAGCAGCTTCGGACAGGGTACCGGGGAGCTGTTTTTT. This gives the protein CASSFGQGTGELFF. The whole variable domain, filled in from reference TRBV5-4 and TRBJ2-2, reads ETGVTQSPTHLIKTRGQQVTLRCSSQSGHNTVSWYQQALGQGPQFIFQYYREEENGRGNFPPRFSGLQFPNYSSELNVNALELDDSALYLCASSFGQGTGELFFGEGSRLTVL.